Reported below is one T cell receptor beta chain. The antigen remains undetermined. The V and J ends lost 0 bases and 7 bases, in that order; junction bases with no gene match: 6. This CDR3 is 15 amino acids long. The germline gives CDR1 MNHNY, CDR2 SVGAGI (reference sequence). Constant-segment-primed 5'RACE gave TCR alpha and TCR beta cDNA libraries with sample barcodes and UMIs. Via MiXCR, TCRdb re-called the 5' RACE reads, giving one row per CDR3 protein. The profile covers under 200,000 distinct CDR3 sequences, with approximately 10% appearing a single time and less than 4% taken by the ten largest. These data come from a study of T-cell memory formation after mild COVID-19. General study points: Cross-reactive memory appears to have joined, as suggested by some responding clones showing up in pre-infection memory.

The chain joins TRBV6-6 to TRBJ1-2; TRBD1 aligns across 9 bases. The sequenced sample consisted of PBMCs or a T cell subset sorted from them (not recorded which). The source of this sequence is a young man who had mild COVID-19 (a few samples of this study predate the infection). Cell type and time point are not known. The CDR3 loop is CASSYSIQGASGYTF. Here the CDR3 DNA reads TGTGCCAGCAGTTACTCCATACAGGGGGCTAGTGGCTACACCTTC.